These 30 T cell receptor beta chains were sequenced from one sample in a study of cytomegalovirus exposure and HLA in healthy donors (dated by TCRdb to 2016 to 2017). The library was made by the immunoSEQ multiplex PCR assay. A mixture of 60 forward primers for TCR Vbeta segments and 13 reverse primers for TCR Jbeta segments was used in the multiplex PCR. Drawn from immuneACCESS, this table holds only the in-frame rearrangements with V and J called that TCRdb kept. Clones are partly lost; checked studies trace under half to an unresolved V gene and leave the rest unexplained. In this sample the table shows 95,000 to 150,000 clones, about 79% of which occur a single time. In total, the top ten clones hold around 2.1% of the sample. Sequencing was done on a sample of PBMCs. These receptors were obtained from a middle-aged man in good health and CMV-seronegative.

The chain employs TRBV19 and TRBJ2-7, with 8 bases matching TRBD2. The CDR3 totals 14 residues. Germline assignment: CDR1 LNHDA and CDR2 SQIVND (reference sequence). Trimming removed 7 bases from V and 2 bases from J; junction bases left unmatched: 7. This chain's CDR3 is CASTPAGAPYEQYF. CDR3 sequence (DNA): TGTGCCAGTACCCCAGCGGGGGCTCCCTACGAGCAGTACTTC.

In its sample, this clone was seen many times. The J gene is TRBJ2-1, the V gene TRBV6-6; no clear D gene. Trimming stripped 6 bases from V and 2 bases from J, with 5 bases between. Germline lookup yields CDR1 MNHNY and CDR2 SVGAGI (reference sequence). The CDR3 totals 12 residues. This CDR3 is CASSRPYNEQFF. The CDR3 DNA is TGTGCCAGCAGCCGTCCCTACAATGAGCAGTTCTTC.

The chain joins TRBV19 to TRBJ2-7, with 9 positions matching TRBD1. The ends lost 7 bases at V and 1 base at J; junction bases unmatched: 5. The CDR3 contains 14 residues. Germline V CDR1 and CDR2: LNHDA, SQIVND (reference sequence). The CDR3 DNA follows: TGTGCCAGTAAAGGACAGGGGACTTCCTACGAGCAGTACTTC. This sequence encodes CASKGQGTSYEQYF.

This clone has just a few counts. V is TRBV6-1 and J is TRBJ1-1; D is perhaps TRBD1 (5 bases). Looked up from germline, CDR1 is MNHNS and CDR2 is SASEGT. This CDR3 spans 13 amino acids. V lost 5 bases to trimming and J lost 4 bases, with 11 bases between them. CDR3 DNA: TGTGCCAGCAGTACTCGGGGGACCACTGAAGCTTTCTTT. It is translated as CASSTRGTTEAFF.

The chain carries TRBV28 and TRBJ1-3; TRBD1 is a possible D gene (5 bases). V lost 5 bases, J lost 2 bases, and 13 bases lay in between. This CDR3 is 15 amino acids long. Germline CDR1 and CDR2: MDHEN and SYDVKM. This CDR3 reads CASSGGGLAGNTIYF. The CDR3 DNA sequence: TGTGCCAGCAGTGGGGGGGGGTTGGCTGGAAACACCATATATTTT.

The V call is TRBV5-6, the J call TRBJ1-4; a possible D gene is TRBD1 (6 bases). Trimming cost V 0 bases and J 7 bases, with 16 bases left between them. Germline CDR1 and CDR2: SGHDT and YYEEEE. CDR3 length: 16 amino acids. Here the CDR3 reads CASSLDRVGITEKLFF. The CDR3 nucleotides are TGTGCCAGCAGCTTGGACAGGGTTGGGATAACTGAAAAACTGTTTTTT.

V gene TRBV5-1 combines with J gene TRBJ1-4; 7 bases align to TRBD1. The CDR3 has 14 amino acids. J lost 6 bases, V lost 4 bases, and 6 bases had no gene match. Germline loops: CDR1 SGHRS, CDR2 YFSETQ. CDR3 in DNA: TGCGCCAGCAGCCCCGGGACAGCCGATGAAAAACTGTTTTTT. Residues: CASSPGTADEKLFF.

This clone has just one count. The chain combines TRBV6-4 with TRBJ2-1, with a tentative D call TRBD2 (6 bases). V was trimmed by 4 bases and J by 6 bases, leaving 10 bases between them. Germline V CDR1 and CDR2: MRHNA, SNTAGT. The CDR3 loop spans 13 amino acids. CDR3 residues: CASSALGGNEQFF. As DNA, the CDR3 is TGTGCCAGCAGTGCCCTGGGGGGCAATGAGCAGTTCTTC.

This CDR3 reads CASRRLAGGLVDTQYF. The CDR3 bases are TGCGCCAGCAGGCGACTAGCGGGGGGGCTTGTAGATACGCAGTATTTT. This chain connects TRBV4-1 to TRBJ2-3; 14 bases align to TRBD2. Losses at the gene ends were 6 bases for V and 5 bases for J; bases not matched to a gene: 7. CDR3 length: 16 amino acids. Per the germline V gene, CDR1 is MGHRA and CDR2 is YSYEKL.

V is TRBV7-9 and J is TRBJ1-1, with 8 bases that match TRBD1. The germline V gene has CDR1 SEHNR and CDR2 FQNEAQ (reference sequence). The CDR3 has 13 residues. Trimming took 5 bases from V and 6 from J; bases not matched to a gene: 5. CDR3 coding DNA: TGTGCCAGCAGCGGCCCACAGGGGGCTGAAGCTTTCTTT. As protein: CASSGPQGAEAFF.

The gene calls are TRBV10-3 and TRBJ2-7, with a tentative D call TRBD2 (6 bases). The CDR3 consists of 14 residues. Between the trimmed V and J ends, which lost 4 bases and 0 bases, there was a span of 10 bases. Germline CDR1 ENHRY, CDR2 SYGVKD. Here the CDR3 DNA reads TGTGCCATCAGTGCCGGGAGCCACTCCTACGAGCAGTACTTC. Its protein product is CAISAGSHSYEQYF.

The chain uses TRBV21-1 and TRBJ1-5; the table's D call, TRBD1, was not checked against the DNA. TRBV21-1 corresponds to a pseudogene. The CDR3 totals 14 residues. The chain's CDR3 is CASSTRTGAQPQHF. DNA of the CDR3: TGTGCCAGCAGCACCCGGACAGGGGCTCAGCCCCAGCATTTT.

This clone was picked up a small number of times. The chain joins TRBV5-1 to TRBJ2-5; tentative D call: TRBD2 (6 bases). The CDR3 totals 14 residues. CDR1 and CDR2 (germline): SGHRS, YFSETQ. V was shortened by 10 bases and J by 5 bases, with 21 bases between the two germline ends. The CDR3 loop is CASKSASVEETQYF. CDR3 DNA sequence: TGCGCCTCTAAGAGTGCTAGCGTTGAGGAGACCCAGTACTTC.

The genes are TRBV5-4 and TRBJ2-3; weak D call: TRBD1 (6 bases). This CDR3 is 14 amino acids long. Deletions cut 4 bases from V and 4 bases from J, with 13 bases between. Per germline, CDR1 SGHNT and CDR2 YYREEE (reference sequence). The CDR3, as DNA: TGTGCCAGCAGCCGGGACACAGCCCCAGATACGCAGTATTTT. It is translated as CASSRDTAPDTQYF.

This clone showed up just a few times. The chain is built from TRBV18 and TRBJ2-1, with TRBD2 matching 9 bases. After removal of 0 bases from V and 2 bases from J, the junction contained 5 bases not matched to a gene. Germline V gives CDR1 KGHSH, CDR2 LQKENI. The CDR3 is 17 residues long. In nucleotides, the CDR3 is TGTGCCAGCTCACCACCCGGCCTAGCGGGGACCTACAATGAGCAGTTCTTC. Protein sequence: CASSPPGLAGTYNEQFF.

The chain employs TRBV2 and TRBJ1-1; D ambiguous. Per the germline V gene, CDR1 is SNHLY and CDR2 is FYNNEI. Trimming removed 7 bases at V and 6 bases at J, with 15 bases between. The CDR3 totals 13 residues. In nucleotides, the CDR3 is TGTGCCAGCATAGACGGAGGTAAGGCTGAAGCTTTCTTT. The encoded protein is CASIDGGKAEAFF.

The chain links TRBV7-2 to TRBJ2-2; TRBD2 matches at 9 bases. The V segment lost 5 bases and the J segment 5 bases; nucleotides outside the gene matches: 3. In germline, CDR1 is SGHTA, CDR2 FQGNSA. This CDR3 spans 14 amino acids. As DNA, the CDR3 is TGTGCCAGCAGCAAGACTAGCGGAACCGGGGAGCTGTTTTTT. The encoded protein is CASSKTSGTGELFF. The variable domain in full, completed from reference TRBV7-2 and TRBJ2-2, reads GAGVSQSPSNKVTEKGKDVELRCDPISGHTALYWYRQSLGQGLEFLIYFQGNSAPDKSGLPSDRFSAERTGGSVSTLTIQRTQQEDSAVYLCASSKTSGTGELFFGEGSRLTVL.

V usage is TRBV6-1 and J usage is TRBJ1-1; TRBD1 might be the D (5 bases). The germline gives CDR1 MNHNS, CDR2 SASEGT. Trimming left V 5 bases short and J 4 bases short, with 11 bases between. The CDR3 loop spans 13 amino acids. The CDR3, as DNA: TGTGCCAGCAGTTGGGGGGAAAGCACTGAAGCTTTCTTT. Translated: CASSWGESTEAFF.

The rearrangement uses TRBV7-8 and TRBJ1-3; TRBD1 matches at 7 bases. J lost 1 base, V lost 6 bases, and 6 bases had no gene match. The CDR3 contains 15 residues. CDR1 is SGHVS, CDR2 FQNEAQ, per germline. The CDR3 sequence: CASRPTGLSGNTIYF. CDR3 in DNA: TGTGCCAGCAGACCGACAGGGTTGTCTGGAAACACCATATATTTT.

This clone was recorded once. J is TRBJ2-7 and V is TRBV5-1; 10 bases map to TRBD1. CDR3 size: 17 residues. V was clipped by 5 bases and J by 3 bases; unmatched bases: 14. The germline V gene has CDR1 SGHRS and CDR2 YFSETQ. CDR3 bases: TGCGCCAGCAGTTTTAACGGTGGGACAGGGGATAGCTACGAGCAGTACTTC. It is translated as CASSFNGGTGDSYEQYF. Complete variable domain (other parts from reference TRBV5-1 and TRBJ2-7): KAGVTQTPRYLIKTRGQQVTLSCSPISGHRSVSWYQQTPGQGLQFLFEYFSETQRNKGNFPGRFSGRQFSNSRSEMNVSTLELGDSALYLCASSFNGGTGDSYEQYFGPGTRLTVT.

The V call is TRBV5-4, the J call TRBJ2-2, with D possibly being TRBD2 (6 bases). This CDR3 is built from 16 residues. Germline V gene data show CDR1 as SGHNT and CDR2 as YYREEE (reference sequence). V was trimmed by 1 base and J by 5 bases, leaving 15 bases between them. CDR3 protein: CASSLWGVLRTGELFF. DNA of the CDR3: TGTGCCAGCAGCTTGTGGGGGGTCCTTCGGACCGGGGAGCTGTTTTTT.

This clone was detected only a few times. The CDR3 sequence is CASSLPSYEQYF. The CDR3, as DNA: TGTGCCAGCAGCCTACCCTCCTACGAGCAGTACTTC. V is TRBV11-2 and J is TRBJ2-7; D gene ambiguous. The CDR3 runs 12 residues. The germline V gene has CDR1 SGHAT and CDR2 FQNNGV. V lost 5 bases, J lost 0 bases, and 5 bases lay in between. The complete variable domain, with remaining parts taken from reference TRBV11-2 and TRBJ2-7, reads EAGVAQSPRYKIIEKRQSVAFWCNPISGHATLYWYQQILGQGPKLLIQFQNNGVVDDSQLPKDRFSAERLKGVDSTLKIQPAKLEDSAVYLCASSLPSYEQYFGPGTRLTVT.

CDR3 in DNA: TGTGCCACCAGCAGAATCTCCGGGACAGGTCACAATCAGCCCCAGCATTTT. Its translation: CATSRISGTGHNQPQHF. The V and J genes are TRBV15 and TRBJ1-5, with 8 bases fitting TRBD1. J was trimmed by 3 bases and V by 2 bases; bases with no gene match: 9. The CDR3 contains 17 residues. Germline V lookup: CDR1 LNHNV, CDR2 YYDKDF (reference sequence). Combining the CDR3 with reference TRBV15 and TRBJ1-5 gives the whole variable domain DAMVIQNPRYQVTQFGKPVTLSCSQTLNHNVMYWYQQKSSQAPKLLFHYYDKDFNNEADTPDNFQSRRPNTSFCFLDIRSPGLGDTAMYLCATSRISGTGHNQPQHFGDGTRLSIL.

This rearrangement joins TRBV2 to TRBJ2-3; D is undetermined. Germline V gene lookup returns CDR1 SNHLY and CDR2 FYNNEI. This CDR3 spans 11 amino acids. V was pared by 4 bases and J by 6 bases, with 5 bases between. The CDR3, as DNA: TGTGCCAGCAGTGCTGAGGATACGCAGTATTTT. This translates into CASSAEDTQYF.

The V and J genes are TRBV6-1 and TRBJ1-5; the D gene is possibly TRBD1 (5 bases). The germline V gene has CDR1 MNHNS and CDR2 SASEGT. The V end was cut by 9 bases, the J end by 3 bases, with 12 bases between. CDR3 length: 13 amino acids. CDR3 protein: CASAGENNQPQHF. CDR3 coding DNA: TGTGCCAGTGCGGGGGAGAACAATCAGCCCCAGCATTTT.

The CDR3, as DNA: TGTGCCAGCAGCTCCGGGACAGGGATTGGGGCTTTCTTT. Its translation: CASSSGTGIGAFF. The chain carries TRBV5-8 and TRBJ1-1, with TRBD1 matching 9 bases. The CDR3 has 13 amino acids. V shed 3 bases and J 11 bases; nucleotides not matched to a gene: 8. Germline V gene data show CDR1 as SGHTS and CDR2 as YDEGEE. The variable domain in full, with the rest retrieved from reference TRBV5-8 and TRBJ1-1, is EAGVTQSPTHLIKTRGQQATLRCSPISGHTSVYWYQQALGLGLQFLLWYDEGEERNRGNFPPRFSGRQFPNYSSELNVNALELEDSALYLCASSSGTGIGAFFGQGTRLTVV.

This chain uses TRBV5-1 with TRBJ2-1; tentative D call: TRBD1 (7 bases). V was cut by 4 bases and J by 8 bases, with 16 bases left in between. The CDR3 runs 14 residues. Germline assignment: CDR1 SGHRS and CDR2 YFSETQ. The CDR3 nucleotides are TGCGCCAGCAGCCCTAGGGACAGCGGGTATGAGCAGTTCTTC. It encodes CASSPRDSGYEQFF.

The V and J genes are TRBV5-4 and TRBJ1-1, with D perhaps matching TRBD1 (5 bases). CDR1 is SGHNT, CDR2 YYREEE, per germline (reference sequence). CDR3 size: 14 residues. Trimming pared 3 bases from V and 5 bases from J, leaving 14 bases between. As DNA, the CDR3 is TGTGCCAGCAGCTCCACGGGGGTAGGTACTGAAGCTTTCTTT. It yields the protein CASSSTGVGTEAFF.

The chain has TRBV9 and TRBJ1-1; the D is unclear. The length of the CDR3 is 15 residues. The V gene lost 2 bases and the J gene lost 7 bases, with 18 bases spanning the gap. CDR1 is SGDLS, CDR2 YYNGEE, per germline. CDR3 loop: CASSVAGNQIGEAFF. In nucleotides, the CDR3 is TGTGCCAGCAGCGTGGCGGGGAATCAGATTGGTGAAGCTTTCTTT.

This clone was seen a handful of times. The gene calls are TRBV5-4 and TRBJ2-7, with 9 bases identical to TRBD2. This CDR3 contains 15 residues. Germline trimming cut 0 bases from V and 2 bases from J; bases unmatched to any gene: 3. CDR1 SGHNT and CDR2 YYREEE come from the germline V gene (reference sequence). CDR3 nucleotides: TGTGCCAGCAGCTTGGGACCTAGCGGGGCCTACGAGCAGTACGTC. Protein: CASSLGPSGAYEQYV.